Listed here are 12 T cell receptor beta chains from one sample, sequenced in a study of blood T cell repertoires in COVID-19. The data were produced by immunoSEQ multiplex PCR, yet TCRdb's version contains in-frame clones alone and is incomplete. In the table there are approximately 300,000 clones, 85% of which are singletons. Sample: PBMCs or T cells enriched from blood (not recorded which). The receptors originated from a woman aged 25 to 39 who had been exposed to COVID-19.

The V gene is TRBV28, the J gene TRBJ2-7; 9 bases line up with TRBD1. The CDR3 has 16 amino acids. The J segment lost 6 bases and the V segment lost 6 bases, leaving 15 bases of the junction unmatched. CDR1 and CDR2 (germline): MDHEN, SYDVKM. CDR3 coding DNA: TGTGCCAGCAGCCTTTTCGGGACAGGGCGGTCTTTCGAGCAGTACTTC. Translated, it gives CASSLFGTGRSFEQYF. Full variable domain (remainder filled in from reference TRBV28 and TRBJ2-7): DVKVTQSSRYLVKRTGEKVFLECVQDMDHENMFWYRQDPGLGLRLIYFSYDVKMKEKGDIPEGYSVSREKKERFSLILESASTNQTSMYLCASSLFGTGRSFEQYFGPGTRLTVT.

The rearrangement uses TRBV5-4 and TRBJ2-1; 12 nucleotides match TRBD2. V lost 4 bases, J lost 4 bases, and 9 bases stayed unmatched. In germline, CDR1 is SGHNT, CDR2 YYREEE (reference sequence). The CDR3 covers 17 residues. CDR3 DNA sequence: TGTGCCAGCAGCCTGATGACTAGCGGGAGCCTTTACAATGAGCAGTTCTTC. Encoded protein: CASSLMTSGSLYNEQFF.

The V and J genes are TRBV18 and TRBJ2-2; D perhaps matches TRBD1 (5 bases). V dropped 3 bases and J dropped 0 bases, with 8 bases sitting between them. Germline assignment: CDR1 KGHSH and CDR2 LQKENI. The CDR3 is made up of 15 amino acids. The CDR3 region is CASSPTVTNTGELFF. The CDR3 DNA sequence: TGTGCCAGCTCACCGACAGTGACGAACACCGGGGAGCTGTTTTTT.

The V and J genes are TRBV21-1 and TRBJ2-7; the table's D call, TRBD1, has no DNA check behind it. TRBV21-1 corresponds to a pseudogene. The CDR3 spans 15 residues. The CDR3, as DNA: TGTGCCAGCAGGGACTTCCGGGACAGGGTCTACGAGCAGTACTTC. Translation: CASRDFRDRVYEQYF.

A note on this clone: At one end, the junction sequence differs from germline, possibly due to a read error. CDR3 sequence: CASSQELGQPSDF. The CDR3 DNA sequence: TGTGCCAGCAGCCAAGAACTTGGGCAGCCGTCGGACTTC. The genes are TRBV14 and TRBJ2-5; D call uncertain. Germline V CDR1 and CDR2: SGHDN, FVKESK. The CDR3 spans 13 residues.

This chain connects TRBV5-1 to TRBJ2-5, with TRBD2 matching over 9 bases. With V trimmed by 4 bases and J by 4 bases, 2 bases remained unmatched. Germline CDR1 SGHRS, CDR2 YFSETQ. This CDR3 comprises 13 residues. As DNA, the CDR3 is TGCGCCAGCAGCCTAGCGGGAAGAGAGACCCAGTACTTC. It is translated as CASSLAGRETQYF.

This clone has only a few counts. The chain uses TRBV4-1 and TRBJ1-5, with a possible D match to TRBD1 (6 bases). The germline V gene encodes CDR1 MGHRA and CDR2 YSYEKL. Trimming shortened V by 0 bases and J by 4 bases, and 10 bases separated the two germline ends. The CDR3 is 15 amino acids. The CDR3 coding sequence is TGCGCCAGCAGCCAAGATAGGGGGATAAATCAGCCCCAGCATTTT. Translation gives CASSQDRGINQPQHF.

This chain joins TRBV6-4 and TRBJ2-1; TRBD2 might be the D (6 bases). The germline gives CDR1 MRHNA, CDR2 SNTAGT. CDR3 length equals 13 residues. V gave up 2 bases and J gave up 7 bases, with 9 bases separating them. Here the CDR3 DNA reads TGTGCCAGCAGTGACGGAGCGGGTAATGAGCAGTTCTTC. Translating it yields CASSDGAGNEQFF.

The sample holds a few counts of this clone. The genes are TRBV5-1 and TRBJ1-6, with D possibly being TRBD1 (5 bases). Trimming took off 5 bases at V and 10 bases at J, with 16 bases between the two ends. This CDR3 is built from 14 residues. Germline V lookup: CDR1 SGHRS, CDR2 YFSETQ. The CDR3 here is CASRLPGLQSPLHF. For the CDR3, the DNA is TGCGCCAGCAGACTTCCGGGACTCCAGTCACCCCTCCACTTT.

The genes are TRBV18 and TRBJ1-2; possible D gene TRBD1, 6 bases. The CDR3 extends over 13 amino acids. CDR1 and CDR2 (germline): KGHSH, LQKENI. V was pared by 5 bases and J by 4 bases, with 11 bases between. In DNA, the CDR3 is TGTGCCAGCTCATACGACAGGTCCTATGGCTACACCTTC. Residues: CASSYDRSYGYTF.

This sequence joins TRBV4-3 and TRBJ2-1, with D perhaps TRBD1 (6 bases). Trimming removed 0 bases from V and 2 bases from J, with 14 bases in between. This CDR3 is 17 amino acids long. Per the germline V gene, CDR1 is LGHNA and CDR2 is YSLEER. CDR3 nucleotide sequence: TGCGCCAGCAGCCAAGATCGAGAGGGGGTACCCTACAATGAGCAGTTCTTC. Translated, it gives CASSQDREGVPYNEQFF.

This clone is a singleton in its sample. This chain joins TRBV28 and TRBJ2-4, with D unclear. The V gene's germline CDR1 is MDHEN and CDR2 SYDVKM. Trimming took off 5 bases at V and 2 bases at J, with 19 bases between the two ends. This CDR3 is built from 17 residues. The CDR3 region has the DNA TGTGCCAGCAGTCATCGAGTCTCGAGCGAAACCAAAAACATTCAGTACTTC. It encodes CASSHRVSSETKNIQYF.